The entry that follows covers one TCR beta chain sequence. As originally analysed: For nucleated cells, counts were estimated from reference gene primer amplification. TCRdb's copy holds only in-frame clones and misses some; the assay was immunoSEQ multiplex PCR. The V and J calls and the clone size are those of that table, but D and trimming were determined from the DNA. The table records 69,000 or so clones, around 80% of them present only once. These data belong to a study of blood T cell repertoires in COVID-19. Study-level information: Sites in the United States, Italy and Spain provided acute and convalescent COVID-19 samples. PBMCs, B-cell-depleted T cells, or T cells were the source of the cDNA or gDNA that made up the material.

CDR1 and CDR2 (germline): MNHEY, SVGEGT. The CDR3 sequence is 16 residues long. V dropped 6 bases and J dropped 3; count of bases not matched to a gene: 10. Sequencing used peripheral blood. The TCR was taken from a woman of 80 years or more with acute or convalescent COVID-19. The chain couples TRBV6-2 or TRBV6-3 to TRBJ1-1; TRBD1 matches 10 bases. In DNA form, the CDR3 reads TGTGCCAGCAGCTCTGTCCCGGGACAGGGGCACACTGAAGCTTTCTTT. This sequence encodes CASSSVPGQGHTEAFF.